This T cell receptor beta chain was observed in a study of T cell responses to AZD1222 COVID-19 vaccine. Study conclusions and caveats: Clonal diversity was possibly underestimated, and the donors were mostly white British, with more females. There were vaccine-associated CD4 TCRs across spike, dominant at 160-218 and 743-854. There were repertoire samples only from the period after the peak T cell response.

Concerning this clone itself: What it binds is not known.

Trimming stripped 3 bases from V and 4 bases from J, with 18 bases between. CDR3 size: 16 residues. Germline CDR1 reads KGHSH; CDR2 reads LQKENI. Pooled in the analysis were second doses at about 4 or about 12 weeks. The protocol was immunoSEQ multiplex PCR, while the TCRdb copy is restricted to in-frame clones and leaves out a portion. The data hold fewer than 130,000 clones, with approximately 92% observed a single time. This receptor was obtained from an adult who received the AZD1222 COVID-19 vaccine. Sequencing used peripheral blood, obtained 28 days after the second AZD1222 dose. V is TRBV18 and J is TRBJ1-2; TRBD1 is a possible D gene (5 bases). The CDR3 loop is CASSPPQGAAAYGYTF. CDR3 nucleotides: TGTGCCAGCTCACCGCCCCAAGGGGCTGCGGCCTATGGCTACACCTTC.